Described below is a single TCR beta chain sequence and its context. The CDR3 has 15 residues. The germline gives CDR1 GTSNPN, CDR2 SVGIG (reference sequence). The V segment lost 2 bases and the J segment 8 bases; nucleotides outside the gene matches: 8. This sample stems from a study of blood T cell repertoires in COVID-19. Clones were sequenced by immunoSEQ multiplex PCR, and TCRdb holds only the in-frame ones, with some missing. This sample has some 66,000 clones; 65% to 90% occur once, and the top ten carry 6.6%. Sequencing input: peripheral blood. The sequence was obtained from a man aged 60 to 75 with acute or convalescent COVID-19. This chain uses TRBV30 with TRBJ1-4; 10 nucleotides line up with TRBD1. CDR3: CAWSLSGTGVEKLFF. CDR3 nucleotide sequence: TGTGCCTGGAGTCTTTCCGGGACAGGGGTAGAAAAACTGTTTTTT.